Given below is one T cell receptor beta chain in context. The CDR3 is 12 residues long. Germline V CDR1 and CDR2: DFQATT, SNEGSKA (reference sequence). The V end lost 3 bases, the J end lost 6 bases, and 10 bases lay between the germline ends. These data belong to a study of T cells in Graves' hyperthyroidism and ophthalmopathy. RNA transcripts provided the source from which TCR beta CDR3 regions were amplified. TCR CDR3 underwent first-round RT-PCR with the HTBI primer set. In TCRdb, the multiplex PCR reads were re-called with MiXCR into one record per CDR3 protein. The table lists about 740,000 distinct CDR3 sequences, 14% of them singletons.

Sequencing was carried out using blood. The chain links TRBV20-1 to TRBJ2-3; D is unclear. The TCR was taken from a woman aged 18 to 35 with Graves' hyperthyroidism. CDR3 nucleotide sequence: TGCAGTGCTAGGAAGGGTATGGATACGCAGTATTTT. It encodes CSARKGMDTQYF.